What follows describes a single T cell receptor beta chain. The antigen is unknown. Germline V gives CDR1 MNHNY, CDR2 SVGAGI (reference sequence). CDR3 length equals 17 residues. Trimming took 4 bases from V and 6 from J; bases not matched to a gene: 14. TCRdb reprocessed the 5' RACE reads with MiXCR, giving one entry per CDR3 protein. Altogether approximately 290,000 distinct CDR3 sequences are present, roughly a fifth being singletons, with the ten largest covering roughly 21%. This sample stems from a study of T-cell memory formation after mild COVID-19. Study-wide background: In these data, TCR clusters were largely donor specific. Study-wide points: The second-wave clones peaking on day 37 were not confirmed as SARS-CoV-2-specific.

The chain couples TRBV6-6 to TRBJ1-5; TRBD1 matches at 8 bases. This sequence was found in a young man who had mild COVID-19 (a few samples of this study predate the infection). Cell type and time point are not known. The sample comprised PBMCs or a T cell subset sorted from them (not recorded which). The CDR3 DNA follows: TGTGCCAGCAGTTCTCGACAGGGGTGGGGATCGGGTCAGCCCCAGCATTTT. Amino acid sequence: CASSSRQGWGSGQPQHF.